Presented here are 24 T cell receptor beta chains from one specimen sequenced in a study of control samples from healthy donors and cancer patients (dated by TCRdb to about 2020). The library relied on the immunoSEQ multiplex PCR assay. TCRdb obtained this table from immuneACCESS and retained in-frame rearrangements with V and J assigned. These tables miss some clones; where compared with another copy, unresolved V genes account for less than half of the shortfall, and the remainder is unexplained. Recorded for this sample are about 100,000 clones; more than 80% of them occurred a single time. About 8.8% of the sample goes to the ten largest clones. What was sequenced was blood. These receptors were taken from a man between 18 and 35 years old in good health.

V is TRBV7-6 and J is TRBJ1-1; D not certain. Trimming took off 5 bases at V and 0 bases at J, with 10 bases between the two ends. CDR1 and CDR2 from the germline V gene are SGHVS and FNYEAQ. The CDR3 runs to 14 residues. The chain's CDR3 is CASSPVPMNTEAFF. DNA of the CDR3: TGTGCCAGCAGCCCGGTTCCTATGAACACTGAAGCTTTCTTT.

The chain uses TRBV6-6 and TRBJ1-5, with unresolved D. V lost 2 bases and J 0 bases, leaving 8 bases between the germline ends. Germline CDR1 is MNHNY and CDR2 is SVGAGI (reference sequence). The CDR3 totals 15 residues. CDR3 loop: CASSYKGYSNQPQHF. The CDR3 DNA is TGTGCCAGCAGTTACAAGGGATATAGCAATCAGCCCCAGCATTTT.

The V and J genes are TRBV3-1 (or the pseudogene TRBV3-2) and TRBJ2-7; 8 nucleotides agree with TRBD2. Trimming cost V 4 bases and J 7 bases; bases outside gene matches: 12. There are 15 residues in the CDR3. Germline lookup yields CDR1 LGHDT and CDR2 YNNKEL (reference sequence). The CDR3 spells CASSPEQGTRWEQYF. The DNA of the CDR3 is TGTGCCAGCAGCCCAGAGCAGGGGACTAGATGGGAGCAGTACTTC.

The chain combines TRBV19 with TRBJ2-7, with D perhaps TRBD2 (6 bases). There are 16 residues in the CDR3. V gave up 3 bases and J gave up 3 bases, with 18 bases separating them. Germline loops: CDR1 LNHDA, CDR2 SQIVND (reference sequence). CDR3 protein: CASSIGLGRENYEQYF. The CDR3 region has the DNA TGTGCCAGTAGTATTGGTCTCGGGCGGGAAAACTACGAGCAGTACTTC.

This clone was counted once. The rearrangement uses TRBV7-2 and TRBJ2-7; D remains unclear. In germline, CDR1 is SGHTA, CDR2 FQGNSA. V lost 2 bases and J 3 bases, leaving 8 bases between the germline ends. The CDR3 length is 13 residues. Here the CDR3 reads CASSLNWGYEQYF. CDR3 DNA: TGTGCCAGCAGCTTAAATTGGGGCTACGAGCAGTACTTC.

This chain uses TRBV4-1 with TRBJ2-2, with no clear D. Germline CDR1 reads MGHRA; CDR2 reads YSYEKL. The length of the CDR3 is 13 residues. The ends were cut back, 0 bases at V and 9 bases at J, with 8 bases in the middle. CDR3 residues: CASSQESSRELFF. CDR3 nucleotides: TGCGCCAGCAGCCAAGAAAGTTCCCGGGAGCTGTTTTTT.

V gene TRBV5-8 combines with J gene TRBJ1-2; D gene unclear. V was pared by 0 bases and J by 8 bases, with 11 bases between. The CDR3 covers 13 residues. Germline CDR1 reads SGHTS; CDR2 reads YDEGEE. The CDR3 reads CASSLEGYRGYTF. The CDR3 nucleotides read TGTGCCAGCAGCTTGGAAGGGTATAGAGGCTACACCTTC.

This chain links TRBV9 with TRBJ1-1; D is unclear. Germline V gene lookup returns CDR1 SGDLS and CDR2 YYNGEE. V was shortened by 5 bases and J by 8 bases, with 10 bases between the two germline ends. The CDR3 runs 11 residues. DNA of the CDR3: TGTGCCAGCAGTAACAGCAGAGAAGCTTTCTTT. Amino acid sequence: CASSNSREAFF.

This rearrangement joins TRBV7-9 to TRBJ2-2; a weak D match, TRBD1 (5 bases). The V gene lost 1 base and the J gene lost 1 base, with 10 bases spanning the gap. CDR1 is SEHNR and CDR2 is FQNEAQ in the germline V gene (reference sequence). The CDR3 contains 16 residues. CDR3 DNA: TGTGCCAGCAGCTTAGACAAGGGGCTGAACACCGGGGAGCTGTTTTTT. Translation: CASSLDKGLNTGELFF. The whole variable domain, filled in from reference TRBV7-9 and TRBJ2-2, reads DTGVSQNPRHKITKRGQNVTFRCDPISEHNRLYWYRQTLGQGPEFLTYFQNEAQLEKSRLLSDRFSAERPKGSFSTLEIQRTEQGDSAMYLCASSLDKGLNTGELFFGEGSRLTVL.

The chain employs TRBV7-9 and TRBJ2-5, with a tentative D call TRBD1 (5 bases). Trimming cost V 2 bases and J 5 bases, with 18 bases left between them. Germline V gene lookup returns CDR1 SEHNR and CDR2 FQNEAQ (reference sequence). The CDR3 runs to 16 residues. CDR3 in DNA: TGTGCCAGCAGCTTATCGGATGCAGGGCGTGGGGAGACCCAGTACTTC. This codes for CASSLSDAGRGETQYF.

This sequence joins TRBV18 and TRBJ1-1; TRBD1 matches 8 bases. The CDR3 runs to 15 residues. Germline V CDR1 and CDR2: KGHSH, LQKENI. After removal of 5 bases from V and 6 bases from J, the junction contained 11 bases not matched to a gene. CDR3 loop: CASSRDKDRVPEAFF. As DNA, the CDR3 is TGTGCCAGCTCAAGAGACAAGGACAGGGTACCTGAAGCTTTCTTT.

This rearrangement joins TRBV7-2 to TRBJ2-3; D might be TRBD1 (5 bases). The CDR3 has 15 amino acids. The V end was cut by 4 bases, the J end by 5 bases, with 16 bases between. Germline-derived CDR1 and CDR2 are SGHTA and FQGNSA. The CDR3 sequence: CASSYRASQGDTQYF. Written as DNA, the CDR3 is TGTGCCAGCAGCTATCGAGCGTCCCAGGGAGATACGCAGTATTTT.

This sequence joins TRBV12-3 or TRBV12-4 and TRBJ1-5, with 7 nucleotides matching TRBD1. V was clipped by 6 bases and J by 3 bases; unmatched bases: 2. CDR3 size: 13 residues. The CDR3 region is CASSDRVNQPQHF. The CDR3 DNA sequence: TGTGCCAGCAGCGACAGGGTCAATCAGCCCCAGCATTTT.

CDR3 in amino acids: CASSLRQDYEQYF. CDR3 in DNA: TGTGCCAGCAGTTTAAGACAGGACTACGAGCAGTACTTC. This chain connects TRBV27 to TRBJ2-7; weak D call: TRBD1 (6 bases). This CDR3 comprises 13 residues. Germline lookup yields CDR1 MNHEY and CDR2 SMNVEV (reference sequence). V lost 2 bases and J 3 bases, leaving 8 bases between the germline ends.

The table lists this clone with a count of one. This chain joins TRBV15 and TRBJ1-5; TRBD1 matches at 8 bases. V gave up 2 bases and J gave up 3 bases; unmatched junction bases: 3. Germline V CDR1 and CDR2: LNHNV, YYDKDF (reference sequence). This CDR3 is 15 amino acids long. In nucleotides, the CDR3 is TGTGCCACCAGCAGAACGACAGGGGTCAATCAGCCCCAGCATTTT. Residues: CATSRTTGVNQPQHF.

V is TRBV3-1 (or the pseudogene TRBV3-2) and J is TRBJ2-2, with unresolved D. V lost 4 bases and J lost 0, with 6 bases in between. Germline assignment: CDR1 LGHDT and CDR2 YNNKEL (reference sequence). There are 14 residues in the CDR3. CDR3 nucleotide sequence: TGTGCCAGCAGCCCTTATACGAACACCGGGGAGCTGTTTTTT. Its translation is CASSPYTNTGELFF.

The CDR3 nucleotides read TGTGCCAGCAGCCAACGGCAGGGTTCAGATACGCAGTATTTT. Its translation is CASSQRQGSDTQYF. The V call is TRBV6-5, the J call TRBJ2-3, with TRBD1 as a possible D gene (5 bases). The CDR3 is 14 residues long. The germline V gene has CDR1 MNHEY and CDR2 SVGAGI. V lost 6 bases and J lost 4, with 14 bases in between.

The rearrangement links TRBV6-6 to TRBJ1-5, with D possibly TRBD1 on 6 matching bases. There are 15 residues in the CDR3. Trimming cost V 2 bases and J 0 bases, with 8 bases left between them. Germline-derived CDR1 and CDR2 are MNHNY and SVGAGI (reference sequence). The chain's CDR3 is CASSYTGTSNQPQHF. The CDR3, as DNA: TGTGCCAGCAGTTACACAGGGACTAGCAATCAGCCCCAGCATTTT.

DNA for the CDR3: TGTGCCAGCAGCTACGACAGGGGAGACAACACCATATATTTT. This sequence encodes CASSYDRGDNTIYF. This rearrangement joins TRBV2 to TRBJ1-3; 8 nucleotides align to TRBD1. The CDR3 totals 14 residues. Germline V gene sequence: CDR1 SNHLY, CDR2 FYNNEI. Unmatched junction bases numbered 8, after V lost 6 bases and J lost 7 bases. Based on the CDR3 plus reference TRBV2 and TRBJ1-3, the full variable domain is EPEVTQTPSHQVTQMGQEVILRCVPISNHLYFYWYRQILGQKVEFLVSFYNNEISEKSEIFDDQFSVERPDGSNFTLKIRSTKLEDSAMYFCASSYDRGDNTIYFGEGSWLTVV.

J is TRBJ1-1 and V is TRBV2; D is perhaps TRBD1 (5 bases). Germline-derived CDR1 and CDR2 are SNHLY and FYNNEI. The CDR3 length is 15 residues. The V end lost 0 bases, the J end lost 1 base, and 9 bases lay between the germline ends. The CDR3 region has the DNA TGTGCCAGCAGTGAAGCTAACAGGCAGAACACTGAAGCTTTCTTT. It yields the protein CASSEANRQNTEAFF.

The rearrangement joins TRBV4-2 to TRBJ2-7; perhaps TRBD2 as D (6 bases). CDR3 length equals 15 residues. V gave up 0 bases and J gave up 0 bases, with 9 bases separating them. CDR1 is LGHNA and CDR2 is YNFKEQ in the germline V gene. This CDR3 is CASSQDVGSSYEQYF. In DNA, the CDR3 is TGTGCCAGCAGCCAAGATGTCGGGAGCTCCTACGAGCAGTACTTC.

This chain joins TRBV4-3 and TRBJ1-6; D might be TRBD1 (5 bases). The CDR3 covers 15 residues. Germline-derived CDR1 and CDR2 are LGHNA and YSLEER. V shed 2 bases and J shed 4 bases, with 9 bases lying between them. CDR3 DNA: TGCGCCAGCAGCCAACAACAGGATTATAATTCACCCCTCCACTTT. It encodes CASSQQQDYNSPLHF.

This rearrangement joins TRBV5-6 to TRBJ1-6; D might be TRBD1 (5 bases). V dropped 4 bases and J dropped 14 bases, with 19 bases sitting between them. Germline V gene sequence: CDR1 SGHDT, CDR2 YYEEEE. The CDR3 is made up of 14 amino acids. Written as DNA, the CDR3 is TGTGCCAGCAGCGCCGGGACGGGGCCATTGGCCCTCCACTTT. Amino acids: CASSAGTGPLALHF.

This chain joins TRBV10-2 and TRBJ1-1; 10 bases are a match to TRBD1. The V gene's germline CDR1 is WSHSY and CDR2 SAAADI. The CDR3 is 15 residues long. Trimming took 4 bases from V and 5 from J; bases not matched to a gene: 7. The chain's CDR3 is CASSVGTGELTEAFF. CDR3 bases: TGCGCCAGCAGTGTAGGGACAGGGGAGTTAACTGAAGCTTTCTTT.